These 9 T cell receptor beta chains originate from one sample sequenced in a study of identical twins. TCRdb reanalysed the 5' RACE reads using MiXCR and keeps one entry per CDR3 protein. The sample holds 700,000 or so distinct CDR3 sequences; around 8.3% are singletons and the top ten take around 0.98%. The data were also submitted as part of a second study, on yellow fever vaccine responses in identical twins.

Sample: PBMCs. These receptors were collected from a woman in her late teens or twenties in good health.

In its sample, this clonotype was seen a few times. The J gene is TRBJ2-3, the V gene TRBV29-1, with D possibly TRBD2 on 7 matching bases. The CDR3 is made up of 14 amino acids. The V end was cut by 4 bases, the J end by 7 bases, with 18 bases between. Per germline, CDR1 SQVTM and CDR2 ANQGSEA. CDR3 region: CSVVSEGGPYTQYF. Written as DNA, the CDR3 is TGCAGCGTTGTCTCTGAGGGGGGGCCATATACGCAGTATTTT.

At least ten counts were recorded for this clonotype. The J gene is TRBJ2-2, the V gene TRBV12-3 or TRBV12-4, with unresolved D. This CDR3 has 16 residues. V was cut by 1 base and J by 0 bases, with 9 bases left in between. CDR3: CASSLDITANTGELFF. The DNA of the CDR3 is TGTGCCAGCAGTTTAGACATAACTGCGAACACCGGGGAGCTGTTTTTT.

This clonotype was found many times. The chain employs TRBV12-3 or TRBV12-4 and TRBJ2-3; 7 bases fit TRBD2. V was pared by 6 bases and J by 7 bases, with 7 bases of the junction left unmatched. The CDR3 extends over 13 amino acids. The CDR3 loop reads CASSSGRTNTQYF. Written as DNA, the CDR3 is TGTGCCAGCAGCTCCGGGAGGACGAATACGCAGTATTTT.

This clonotype was counted only a few times. This chain links TRBV28 with TRBJ2-3; D ambiguous. V was shortened by 6 bases and J by 4 bases, with 17 bases between the two germline ends. This CDR3 spans 15 amino acids. Germline CDR1 MDHEN, CDR2 SYDVKM. The CDR3 reads CASRHPGLLPDTQYF. DNA of the CDR3: TGTGCCAGCAGACACCCGGGCCTCCTTCCAGATACGCAGTATTTT.

This clonotype came up many times. The chain has TRBV5-1 and TRBJ1-1, with D possibly matching TRBD1 (5 bases). Germline V gene data show CDR1 as SGHRS and CDR2 as YFSETQ. V was trimmed by 5 bases and J by 1 base, leaving 6 bases between them. The CDR3 length is 12 residues. The CDR3 reads CASRTANTEAFF. The CDR3 DNA follows: TGCGCCAGCAGGACAGCGAACACTGAAGCTTTCTTT.

This chain links TRBV18 with TRBJ2-2; D gene uncertain. This CDR3 is built from 15 residues. Germline values: CDR1 KGHSH, CDR2 LQKENI. The V end lost 0 bases, the J end lost 3 bases, and 8 bases lay between the germline ends. The CDR3 region is CASSPPARHTGELFF. For the CDR3, the DNA is TGTGCCAGCTCACCACCGGCAAGACACACCGGGGAGCTGTTTTTT.

This clonotype came up a few times. This sequence joins TRBV4-2 and TRBJ1-1, with 9 bases aligning to TRBD1. The CDR3 is made up of 15 amino acids. From germline, CDR1 is LGHNA and CDR2 YNFKEQ. The V segment lost 1 base and the J segment 11 bases; nucleotides outside the gene matches: 11. This CDR3 is CASSQGGTGSTIAFF. The CDR3 DNA follows: TGTGCCAGCAGCCAAGGAGGGACAGGGTCTACCATCGCTTTCTTT.

This clonotype was detected a few times. The chain employs TRBV29-1 and TRBJ1-5, with 8 bases aligning to TRBD1. The length of the CDR3 is 13 residues. Germline V lookup: CDR1 SQVTM, CDR2 ANQGSEA. V trimming: 4 bases; J trimming: 6 bases; junction bases outside the gene matches: 5. The CDR3 sequence is CSVAGGEGQPQHF. The DNA of the CDR3 is TGCAGCGTTGCAGGGGGCGAGGGTCAGCCCCAGCATTTT.

This clonotype was counted many times. The chain combines TRBV7-9 with TRBJ2-7; maybe TRBD2 (5 bases). The CDR3 contains 12 residues. V shed 1 base and J shed 7 bases, with 8 bases lying between them. Germline values: CDR1 SEHNR, CDR2 FQNEAQ (reference sequence). The CDR3 bases are TGTGCCAGCAGCTTAGTTACGGGAGAGCAGTACTTC. Amino acids: CASSLVTGEQYF.